The 14 T cell receptor beta chains below come from one sample, sequenced in a study of T cell responses to AZD1222 COVID-19 vaccine. This table comes from immunoSEQ multiplex PCR, and its TCRdb copy is limited to in-frame clones, with some not included. The data contain more than 150,000 clones, approximately 86% of them singletons. This specimen was peripheral blood, taken on day 0 of AZD1222 vaccination. Receptor source: an adult in good health.

V is TRBV5-1 and J is TRBJ2-5; no reliable D call. CDR3 size: 16 residues. CDR1 is SGHRS, CDR2 YFSETQ, per germline. Deletions cut 0 bases from V and 4 bases from J, with 16 bases between. DNA for the CDR3: TGCGCCAGCAGCTTGGTAGCCATCGGAACGGGAGAGACCCAGTACTTC. Translation gives CASSLVAIGTGETQYF.

V and J are TRBV19 and TRBJ2-7; 7 bases line up with TRBD2. The CDR3 runs 17 residues. V shed 5 bases and J 4 bases; nucleotides not matched to a gene: 17. Looked up from germline, CDR1 is LNHDA and CDR2 is SQIVND (reference sequence). The chain's CDR3 is CASSFSPPAGVPYEQYF. The CDR3 DNA reads TGTGCCAGTAGTTTTAGCCCCCCGGCGGGAGTACCTTACGAGCAGTACTTC.

This chain joins TRBV4-3 and TRBJ1-3, with 7 positions matching TRBD1. V trimming: 4 bases; J trimming: 3 bases; junction bases outside the gene matches: 15. The CDR3 spans 18 residues. Germline loops: CDR1 LGHNA, CDR2 YSLEER. CDR3 sequence (DNA): TGCGCCAGCAGCCGCTATCGGGGAGAGGGGGCAGGTGGAAACACCATATATTTT. Protein product: CASSRYRGEGAGGNTIYF.

The V and J genes are TRBV28 and TRBJ2-2; D possibly corresponds to TRBD1 (6 bases). V was clipped by 7 bases and J by 4 bases, with 19 bases between them. This CDR3 has 16 amino acids. Germline values: CDR1 MDHEN, CDR2 SYDVKM. As DNA, the CDR3 is TGTGCCAGCACCCAGAGATTGGGGACAAGCACCGGGGAGCTGTTTTTT. It translates to CASTQRLGTSTGELFF.

J is TRBJ1-2 and V is TRBV24-1; D may be TRBD1 (6 bases). Trimming shortened V by 4 bases and J by 8 bases, and 10 bases separated the two germline ends. The CDR3 is 12 amino acids. From germline, CDR1 is KGHDR and CDR2 SFDVKD. The CDR3 sequence is CATSDRQEGYTF. The CDR3 nucleotides are TGTGCCACCAGTGACCGACAGGAGGGCTACACCTTC.

The chain recombines TRBV7-4 with TRBJ1-3; 8 positions agree with TRBD1. There are 20 residues in the CDR3. J was trimmed by 0 bases and V by 6 bases; bases with no gene match: 19. In germline, CDR1 is SGHVT, CDR2 SQSDAQ. The CDR3 is CASRSPSRRQGTSSGNTIYF. DNA for the CDR3: TGTGCCAGCAGATCCCCTTCAAGGAGACAGGGGACTAGCTCTGGAAACACCATATATTTT.

This chain links TRBV27 with TRBJ2-5; no reliable D call. Trimming removed 3 bases from V and 2 bases from J, with 10 bases in between. Per the germline V gene, CDR1 is MNHEY and CDR2 is SMNVEV (reference sequence). The CDR3 spans 14 residues. CDR3 bases: TGTGCCAGCAGTTTTGCAGGCCATCAAGAGACCCAGTACTTC. It is translated as CASSFAGHQETQYF.

This clone was picked up a small number of times. The chain carries TRBV11-2 and TRBJ1-3, with D perhaps matching TRBD1 (6 bases). Germline CDR1 is SGHAT and CDR2 is FQNNGV. The CDR3 consists of 13 residues. Deletions cut 0 bases from V and 11 bases from J, with 11 bases between. CDR3 residues: CASSLETQGPIYF. Written as DNA, the CDR3 is TGTGCCAGCAGCTTAGAGACCCAGGGGCCCATATATTTT.

The rearrangement links TRBV19 to TRBJ1-2; the match to TRBD1 covers 9 bases. Germline CDR1 and CDR2: LNHDA and SQIVND (reference sequence). This CDR3 is built from 13 residues. Trimming cost V 6 bases and J 6 bases; bases outside gene matches: 5. In nucleotides, the CDR3 is TGTGCCAGTAGCCCTAGGACAGGGGATGGCTACACCTTC. As protein: CASSPRTGDGYTF. The full variable domain, rest sourced from reference TRBV19 and TRBJ1-2, is DGGITQSPKYLFRKEGQNVTLSCEQNLNHDAMYWYRQDPGQGLRLIYYSQIVNDFQKGDIAEGYSVSREKKESFPLTVTSAQKNPTAFYLCASSPRTGDGYTFGSGTRLTVV.

This rearrangement joins TRBV6-2 or TRBV6-3 to TRBJ1-2; D may be TRBD1 (6 bases). The CDR3 spans 13 residues. Per germline, CDR1 MNHEY and CDR2 SVGEGT. The V end was cut by 2 bases, the J end by 4 bases, with 8 bases between. The CDR3 is CASSYTGSYGYTF. The CDR3 nucleotides read TGTGCCAGCAGTTACACAGGGAGCTATGGCTACACCTTC.

J is TRBJ1-2 and V is TRBV2; D gene ambiguous. Germline loops: CDR1 SNHLY, CDR2 FYNNEI. The V end lost 3 bases, the J end lost 14 bases, and 10 bases lay between the germline ends. The length of the CDR3 is 10 residues. CDR3 nucleotides: TGTGCCAGCAGTGAGTCCATGGTTACCTTC. It encodes CASSESMVTF. The full variable domain, completed using reference TRBV2 and TRBJ1-2, is EPEVTQTPSHQVTQMGQEVILRCVPISNHLYFYWYRQILGQKVEFLVSFYNNEISEKSEIFDDQFSVERPDGSNFTLKIRSTKLEDSAMYFCASSESMVTFGSGTRLTVV.

This chain uses TRBV6-5 with TRBJ1-6; D ambiguous. V was trimmed by 2 bases and J by 7 bases, leaving 12 bases between them. Germline-derived CDR1 and CDR2 are MNHEY and SVGAGI. This CDR3 is built from 15 residues. Here the CDR3 reads CASSYGVGQNSPLHF. For the CDR3, the DNA is TGTGCCAGCAGTTACGGCGTAGGGCAAAATTCACCCCTCCACTTT.

The rearrangement links TRBV5-4 to TRBJ2-7, with TRBD2 identical over 7 bases. This CDR3 has 16 residues. The germline CDR1 and CDR2 sequences are SGHNT and YYREEE (reference sequence). The V and J ends lost 0 bases and 7 bases, in that order; junction bases with no gene match: 13. CDR3 region: CASSLGAIGNGGEQYF. The CDR3 DNA is TGTGCCAGCAGCTTGGGAGCGATTGGGAACGGGGGGGAGCAGTACTTC.

The rearrangement links TRBV9 to TRBJ2-1, with TRBD1 identical over 11 bases. The CDR3 totals 17 residues. Trimming cost V 2 bases and J 4 bases; bases outside gene matches: 8. CDR1 is SGDLS and CDR2 is YYNGEE in the germline V gene. CDR3 DNA: TGTGCCAGCAGCGTTTATCGGACAGGGGGCCCTTACAATGAGCAGTTCTTC. Amino acids: CASSVYRTGGPYNEQFF. The full variable domain, rest sourced from reference TRBV9 and TRBJ2-1, is DSGVTQTPKHLITATGQRVTLRCSPRSGDLSVYWYQQSLDQGLQFLIQYYNGEERAKGNILERFSAQQFPDLHSELNLSSLELGDSALYFCASSVYRTGGPYNEQFFGPGTRLTVL.